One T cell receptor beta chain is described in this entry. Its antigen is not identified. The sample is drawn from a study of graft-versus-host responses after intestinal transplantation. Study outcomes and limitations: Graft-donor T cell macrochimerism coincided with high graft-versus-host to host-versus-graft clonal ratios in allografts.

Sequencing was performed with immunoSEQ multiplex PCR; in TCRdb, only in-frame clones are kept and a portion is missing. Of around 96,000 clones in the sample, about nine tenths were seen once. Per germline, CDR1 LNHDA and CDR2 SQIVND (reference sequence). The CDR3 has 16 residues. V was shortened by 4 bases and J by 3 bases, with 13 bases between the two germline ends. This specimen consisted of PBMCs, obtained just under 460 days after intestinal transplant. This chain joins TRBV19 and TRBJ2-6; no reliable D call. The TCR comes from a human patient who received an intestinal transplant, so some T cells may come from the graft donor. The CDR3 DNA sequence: TGTGCCAGTAGTAGGACCGCGGTTCGTGGGGCCAACGTCCTGACTTTC. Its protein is CASSRTAVRGANVLTF.